These 6 T cell receptor beta chains originate from one sample sequenced in a study of cytomegalovirus exposure and HLA in healthy donors. This PCR relied on a set of 60 Vbeta primers and 13 Jbeta primers. The method was immunoSEQ multiplex PCR; TCRdb's version includes in-frame clones alone and lacks a portion of them. This table has around 140,000 clones, about 79% appearing once. Sequenced: PBMCs. These TCRs come from a male donor in good health and CMV-seronegative.

The chain has TRBV5-4 and TRBJ2-2, with TRBD2 matching over 13 bases. Germline values: CDR1 SGHNT, CDR2 YYREEE (reference sequence). V trimming: 4 bases; J trimming: 8 bases; junction bases outside the gene matches: 8. The CDR3 is made up of 16 amino acids. As DNA, the CDR3 is TGTGCCAGCAGCCCTACAGGGACTAGCGGGATGGGGGAGCTGTTTTTT. It yields the protein CASSPTGTSGMGELFF.

The chain couples TRBV5-1 to TRBJ2-1; tentative D call: TRBD1 (6 bases). This CDR3 is built from 17 residues. CDR1 and CDR2 (germline): SGHRS, YFSETQ. Trimming removed 3 bases from V and 3 bases from J, with 19 bases in between. The CDR3 DNA sequence: TGCGCCAGCAGCTCTGGACAGCTAAGTTACTACTACAATGAGCAGTTCTTC. It codes for CASSSGQLSYYYNEQFF.

V gene TRBV28 combines with J gene TRBJ2-3; 12 bases fit TRBD2. CDR3 length: 14 amino acids. CDR1 and CDR2 from the germline V gene are MDHEN and SYDVKM. Losses at the gene ends were 6 bases for V and 9 bases for J; bases not matched to a gene: 7. CDR3 DNA: TGTGCCAGCAGCCTAGCGGGAGGGCCCCAAACGCAGTATTTT. Amino acids: CASSLAGGPQTQYF.

The chain uses TRBV2 and TRBJ2-7, with D possibly being TRBD2 (5 bases). Germline CDR1 and CDR2: SNHLY and FYNNEI. The V gene lost 6 bases and the J gene lost 6 bases, with 12 bases spanning the gap. This CDR3 has 12 residues. CDR3 protein: CASSDGVLEQYF. DNA for the CDR3: TGTGCCAGCAGCGACGGGGTGCTCGAGCAGTACTTC.

This clone came up once. The sample contains more than one DNA sequence encoding this CDR3. This sequence joins TRBV12-5 and TRBJ2-1; TRBD1 matches 8 bases. After removal of 3 bases from V and 10 bases from J, the junction contained 5 bases not matched to a gene. Germline V gene data show CDR1 as LGHNT and CDR2 as FRNRAP. This CDR3 is built from 13 residues. The CDR3 region has the DNA TGTGCTAGTGGTTTTACAGGGGGTGACGAGCAGTTCTTC. It encodes CASGFTGGDEQFF.

This chain connects TRBV15 to TRBJ1-2; a possible D gene is TRBD1 (6 bases). This CDR3 has 13 residues. V lost 8 bases and J 0 bases, leaving 10 bases between the germline ends. Germline CDR1 LNHNV, CDR2 YYDKDF (reference sequence). CDR3 sequence: CATRDTTNYGYTF. In DNA, the CDR3 is TGTGCCACCCGGGACACCACTAACTATGGCTACACCTTC.